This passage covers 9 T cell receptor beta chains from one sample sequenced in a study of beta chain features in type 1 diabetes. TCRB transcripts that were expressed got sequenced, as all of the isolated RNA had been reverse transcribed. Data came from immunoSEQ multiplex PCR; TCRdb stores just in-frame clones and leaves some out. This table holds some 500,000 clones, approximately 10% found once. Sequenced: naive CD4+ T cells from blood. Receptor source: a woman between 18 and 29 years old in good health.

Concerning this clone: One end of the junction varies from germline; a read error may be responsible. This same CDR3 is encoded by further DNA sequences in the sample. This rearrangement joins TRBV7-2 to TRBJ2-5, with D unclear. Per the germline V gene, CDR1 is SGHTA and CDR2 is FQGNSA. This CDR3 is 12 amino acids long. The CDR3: CASSLGWETQYF. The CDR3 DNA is TGTGCCAGCAGTTTAGGATGGGAGACCCAGTACTTC.

CDR3 protein: CASSHSRGRPTNEKLFF. The CDR3 bases are TGCGCCAGCAGCCACAGCCGGGGGCGGCCCACTAATGAAAAACTGTTTTTT. V and J are TRBV23-1 and TRBJ1-4; weak D call: TRBD1 (6 bases). TRBV23-1 is labeled an ORF, and its function is uncertain. Trimming took off 6 bases at V and 2 bases at J, with 19 bases between the two ends. The length of the CDR3 is 17 residues.

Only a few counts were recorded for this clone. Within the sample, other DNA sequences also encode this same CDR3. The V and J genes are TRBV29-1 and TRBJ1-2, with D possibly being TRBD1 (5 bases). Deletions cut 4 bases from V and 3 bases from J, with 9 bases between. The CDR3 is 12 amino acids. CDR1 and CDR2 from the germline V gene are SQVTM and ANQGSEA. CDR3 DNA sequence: TGCAGCGTTGGGGACGGGGACTATGGCTACACCTTC. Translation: CSVGDGDYGYTF.

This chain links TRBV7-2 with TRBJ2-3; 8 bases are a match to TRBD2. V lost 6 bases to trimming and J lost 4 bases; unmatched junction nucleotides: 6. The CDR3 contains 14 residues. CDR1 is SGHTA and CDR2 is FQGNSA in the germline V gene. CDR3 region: CASSPGLVADTQYF. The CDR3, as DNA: TGTGCCAGCAGTCCGGGACTAGTCGCAGATACGCAGTATTTT.

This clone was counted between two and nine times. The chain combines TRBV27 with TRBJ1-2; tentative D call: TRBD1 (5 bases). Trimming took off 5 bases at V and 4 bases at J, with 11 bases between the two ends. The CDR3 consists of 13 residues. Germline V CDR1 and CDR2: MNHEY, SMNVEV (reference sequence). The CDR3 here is CASSPTGGYGYTF. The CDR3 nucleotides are TGTGCCAGCAGTCCCACAGGCGGCTATGGCTACACCTTC.

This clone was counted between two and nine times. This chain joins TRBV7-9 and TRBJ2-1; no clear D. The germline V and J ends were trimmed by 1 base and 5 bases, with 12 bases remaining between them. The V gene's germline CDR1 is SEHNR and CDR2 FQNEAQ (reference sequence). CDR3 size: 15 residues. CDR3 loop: CASSLVGSTHNEQFF. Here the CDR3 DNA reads TGTGCCAGCAGCTTAGTTGGCAGCACTCACAATGAGCAGTTCTTC. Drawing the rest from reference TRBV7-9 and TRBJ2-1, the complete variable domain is DTGVSQNPRHKITKRGQNVTFRCDPISEHNRLYWYRQTLGQGPEFLTYFQNEAQLEKSRLLSDRFSAERPKGSFSTLEIQRTEQGDSAMYLCASSLVGSTHNEQFFGPGTRLTVL.

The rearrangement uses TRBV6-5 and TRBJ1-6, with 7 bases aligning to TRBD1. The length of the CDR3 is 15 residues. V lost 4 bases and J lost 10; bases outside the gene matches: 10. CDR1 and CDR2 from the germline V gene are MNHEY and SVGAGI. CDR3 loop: CASSFSMTGSSPLHF. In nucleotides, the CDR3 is TGTGCCAGCAGTTTCTCCATGACAGGGTCCTCACCCCTCCACTTT.

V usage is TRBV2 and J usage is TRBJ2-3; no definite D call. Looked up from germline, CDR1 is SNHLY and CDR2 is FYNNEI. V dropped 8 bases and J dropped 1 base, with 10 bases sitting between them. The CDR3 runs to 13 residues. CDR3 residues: CASARQGTDTQYF. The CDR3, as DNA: TGTGCCAGCGCGAGGCAGGGCACAGATACGCAGTATTTT. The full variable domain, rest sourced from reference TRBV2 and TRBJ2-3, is EPEVTQTPSHQVTQMGQEVILRCVPISNHLYFYWYRQILGQKVEFLVSFYNNEISEKSEIFDDQFSVERPDGSNFTLKIRSTKLEDSAMYFCASARQGTDTQYFGPGTRLTVL.

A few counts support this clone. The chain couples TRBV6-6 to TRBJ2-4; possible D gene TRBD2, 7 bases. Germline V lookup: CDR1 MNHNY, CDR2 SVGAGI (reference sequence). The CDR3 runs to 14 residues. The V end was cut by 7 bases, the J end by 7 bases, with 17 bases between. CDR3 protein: CASNPGGSWNIQYF. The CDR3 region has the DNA TGTGCCAGCAACCCGGGGGGCAGTTGGAACATTCAGTACTTC.